This is a list of T cell receptor beta chains from one sample in a study of T cells in Graves' hyperthyroidism and ophthalmopathy. TCRdb re-derived calls from the multiplex PCR reads in MiXCR, one entry per CDR3 protein. The sample includes about 290,000 distinct CDR3 sequences, about 15% of them seen just once. Sample: blood. The receptors derive from a man younger than 40 with Graves' hyperthyroidism. CDR3s include the opening cysteine and the closing phenylalanine or tryptophan. D genes are given only for firm matches. The size entry is marked missing in some rows and otherwise reads once, few, many or a size class.

v_call	j_call	d_call	clone_size	cdr3_length	cdr3_nt	cdr3_aa
TRBV15	TRBJ2-3	.	.	12	TGTGCCACCAGCGACCGGGACTGGACGCAGTATTTT	CATSDRDWTQYF
TRBV7-9	TRBJ1-1	.	.	19	TGTGCCAGCAGCTTATCGGGGGGGGGGGGGATTTCTGTGAACACTGAAGCTTTCTTT	CASSLSGGGGISVNTEAFF
TRBV11-2	TRBJ2-2	TRBD2	many	16	TGTGCCAGCAGCCTTTTAGCGGGAAAGAACACCGGGGAGCTGTTTTTT	CASSLLAGKNTGELFF
TRBV12-3/TRBV12-4	TRBJ2-2	.	many	13	TGTGCCAGCAGTTTTGCCGTCGCCGGGGAGCTGTTTTTT	CASSFAVAGELFF
TRBV12-3/TRBV12-4	TRBJ2-7	TRBD2	many	14	TGTGCCAGCAGCCGGACTAGCGCGATCTACGAGCAGTACTTC	CASSRTSAIYEQYF
TRBV20-1	TRBJ1-6	.	.	13	TGCAGTGCTAGAGGACCTTGGGATTCACCCCTCCACTTT	CSARGPWDSPLHF
TRBV11-2	TRBJ2-7	TRBD2	few	16	TGTGCCAGCAGCTCATTAACGGGAGGGGGTATTTACGAGCAGTACTTC	CASSSLTGGGIYEQYF
TRBV28	TRBJ2-7	.	many	13	TGTGCCATATCCGGACTTAGTTTCTACGAGCAGTACTTC	CAISGLSFYEQYF
TRBV29-1	TRBJ1-2	.	few	10	TGCAGCGTTGGGGGCTCTGGCTACACCTTC	CSVGGSGYTF
TRBV2	TRBJ2-2	.	many	13	TGTGCCAGCAGTGATTGGAACACCGGGGAGCTGTTTTTT	CASSDWNTGELFF
TRBV24-1	TRBJ2-5	.	.	13	TGTGCCACCAGTGACGCCCCCGGGGAGACCCAGTACTTC	CATSDAPGETQYF
TRBV5-1	TRBJ1-6	.	few	15	TGCGCCAGCAGCTTGGACAGGCGCGATAATTCACCCCTCCACTTT	CASSLDRRDNSPLHF
TRBV7-2	TRBJ2-1	.	many	13	TGTGCCAGCAGCAAAATTAGCTGGAATGAGCAGTTCTTC	CASSKISWNEQFF
TRBV5-1	TRBJ2-5	.	many	12	TGTGCCAGCAGTTTAGCGCAAGAGACCCAGTACTTC	CASSLAQETQYF
TRBV6-1	TRBJ1-5	.	once	14	TGTGCCAGCAGCAACCGGGACCGCTATCAGCCCCAGCATTTT	CASSNRDRYQPQHF